This T cell receptor (beta chain) was sequenced in a study of cytomegalovirus exposure and HLA in healthy donors (dated by TCRdb to about 2017). Background on the whole study: According to an earlier analysis of around 600 of the donors, some 180 million T cells yielded some 120 million unique TCR beta sequences and less than 300 Gb of sequence data. An early release covering around 630 HLA-typed donors comprised about 320 gigabases of sequencing data and roughly 85 million unique TCR sequences. Of the roughly 390 genotyped donors, around 81% fell in the genetic ancestry cluster associated with self-reported Caucasian donors. The study aimed to test whether signatures of past pathogen exposure could be identified by cataloging public T cell receptors. The study profiled the T cell repertoires of under 700 subjects by immunosequencing and related them to cytomegalovirus serostatus. Besides the first cohort of some 670 subjects, a separate validation cohort made up of 90 to 150 different subjects was used. To predict cytomegalovirus infection status, the study brought together high-throughput TCR immunosequencing, statistical association of individual TCRs with disease status, and machine learning. To study patterns of TCR occurrence, a later analysis re-analyzed previously published TCR beta repertoires from 666 donors and added high-resolution HLA genotyping. Rather than using new phenotypic data, the later analysis identified candidate immune exposures from TCR beta sequences and from how often those sequences occurred across donors. In an earlier analysis of 587 of the donors, high-throughput TCR beta sequencing was used to judge whether each TCR beta V gene segment behaved as functional or pseudogenic. Alongside the repertoire data, information on donor age, sex, ethnicity and CMV serostatus was compiled. Genome-wide SNP genotypes for about 65% of the 666 donors were used in a later genetic analysis, which treated that subset as a discovery cohort. All discovery cohort repertoires had been generated using a single sequencing platform. HLA typing included class I and class II loci at four-digit resolution. The number of typed donors differed by locus: roughly 629-630 for A, B, C, DRB1 and DQB1; 522 for DQA1; 606 for DPA1; and approximately 450 for DPB1. Several DR-DQ haplotypes were handled as single units for association and clustering, since linkage in the cohort was strong. Among 398 genotyped donors of the cohort, an average of around 240,000 unique TCR beta nucleotide sequences were sequenced per donor, about a sixth of them non-productive.

This clone was counted once. No cognate antigen has been identified for it. Base qualities are not recorded, but no much larger clone differs from it by a single base. The cohort consisted of 666 healthy bone marrow donors. Cohort members were all nominally healthy when sampled, although unrecorded immune exposures were likely present. The donor tested CMV seropositive and was one of the 289 seropositive cohort members. Every donor gave a peripheral blood sample, and the peripheral blood mononuclear cells from that sample were used for TCR beta sequencing. Genomic DNA was extracted from the blood cell samples with the Qiagen DNeasy Blood Extraction Kit. Results and caveats for the whole study, not just this receptor: According to a later analysis, TCR association rates differed among HLA loci, with DRB1 alleles showing the most associated TCRs and HLA-C alleles showing the fewest. Specific HLA alleles were associated with 18,000 or so TCR beta sequences at a false discovery rate of 0.05 in a later analysis. A few of the identified cytomegalovirus-associated TCR beta chains were confirmed in vitro to be specific for cytomegalovirus antigens. The classifier was reported to diagnose cytomegalovirus status with high specificity and sensitivity in both the original and validation cohorts. An earlier analysis of 587 of the donors showed that most TCR beta V segments appeared in productive rearrangements either about 87% or about 30% of the time, which broadly matched IMGT annotations. The earlier analysis of around 600 of the donors excluded roughly 17 rarely observed V segments, including chromosome 9 orphons, because counts were too low. A further reported finding was that TCR beta sequences accurately predicted the HLA-A and HLA-B alleles for most subjects in the first cohort. Correlated functional status among segregating V segments might reflect linkage disequilibrium, but an unknown experimental factor could not be ruled out. Presence/absence analyses assumed roughly uniform sequencing depth across donors, an assumption that may not hold. In a later genetic analysis, fewer N-insertions in productive TCRs were reported among donors in an Asian-associated ancestry cluster than the approximately 670-donor mean. Because HLA typing was unavailable for some donors at each locus, only the typed subset was used in association tests. In a later analysis, several top co-occurrence clusters were reported to appear linked to parvovirus B19, influenza, CMV and Epstein-Barr virus. Immune exposure information for the cohort was limited to CMV serostatus. The authors suggested that the approach could potentially be generalized to other disease states and immunological phenotypes. In a later analysis, HLA-associated TCR beta chains showed more clonal expansion and lower generation probabilities than non-associated chains that were equally common. Across donors, most TCR sequences were observed very rarely, whereas some public TCRs were present in many individuals. The cohort was sequenced for TCR beta chains only, and without alpha or paired-chain data the features that could be detected were limited. The study gave a list of 150 to 200 TCR beta chains associated with cytomegalovirus. An association between a missense DCLRE1C variant and V-gene and J-gene trimming of TCR beta chains was found in a later genetic analysis and replicated in an independent cohort. A cluster of highly shared sequence variants was judged likely to be a technical artifact of the sequencing pipeline. Most CMV-associated TCR beta chains appeared to be HLA-restricted in a later analysis, and the HLA associations seemed to be driven largely by CMV exposure. When HLA alleles, especially DR and DQ, strongly co-occurred, TCR associations were difficult to assign to individual alleles.

Library prep was done by the immunoSEQ multiplex PCR assay. The multiplex PCR relied on a mix of 60 forward primers for TCR Vbeta segments and 13 reverse primers for TCR Jbeta segments. A multiplex PCR assay on genomic DNA amplified the CDR3 region of rearranged TCR beta genes. The amplified TCR beta libraries were sequenced on the Illumina HiSeq System as 87-base-pair reads. For the original study's pipeline: In a later analysis, some 80 million unique TCR beta chains were counted across the approximately 640 repertoires, and about 10 million of these chains were shared by at least two donors. Raw reads were error-corrected and collapsed into unique sequences with a nearest-neighbor algorithm that merged closely related sequences to remove PCR and sequencing errors. Alignment of CDR3 sequences to IMGT reference sequences was used to assign V, D and J gene segments. Each retained sequence needed at least a six-nucleotide match to both a V gene segment and a J gene segment. A rearrangement counted as productive if the CDR3 had no stop codons and remained in frame with V and J, and every other rearrangement counted as non-productive. CDR3 was defined according to IMGT convention as the region running from the second conserved V-encoded cysteine to the conserved J-encoded phenylalanine. In an earlier analysis of around 600 of the donors, sequences lacking an unambiguous match to a single V gene segment were excluded. An earlier analysis of about 590 of the donors classified V segments as functional when productive rearrangements were above 56.7% and as segregating when the standard deviation between donors was above 5%. A statistical classification framework was developed to diagnose cytomegalovirus status using the catalog of TCR beta chain sequences. In a later analysis, V and J genes were assigned by comparing TCR nucleotide sequences against IMGT/GENE-DB human TR gene sequences. In a later analysis, CDR3 sequences and most-parsimonious VDJ recombination scenarios were assigned using the TCRdist pipeline. A later analysis defined each TCR beta chain by its CDR3 amino acid sequence plus V-gene family, and excluded reads lacking a unique V-gene family. To address suspected cross-contamination and a sequencing artifact, a later analysis removed several hundred highly shared, low-generation-probability nucleotide sequences. A later analysis calculated a clonal expansion index for each public chain from normalized within-repertoire ranks of inferred template counts. In a later analysis, generation probabilities were computed using a VDJ recombination model fitted to out-of-frame rearrangements, and the results were checked against IGoR. A later analysis scored TCR-TCR, TCR-HLA and TCR-CMV co-occurrence with hypergeometric tests, applying a repertoire-size bias correction to TCR pairs. A later analysis estimated false discovery rates by permuting HLA or CMV assignments 20 times. In a later analysis, co-occurring TCRs were grouped using DBSCAN, and TCRdist sequence similarity was added for clustering within HLA-allele-positive subsets. Repertoires with fewer than 30,000 or more than 120,000 public chains, plus five repertoires with anomalous nucleotide sharing, were excluded from co-occurrence clustering. As stored in TCRdb, this immuneACCESS dataset retains in-frame rearrangements with V and J assigned. A fraction of the clones does not appear; measured against another copy, unresolved V genes explain less than half of the discrepancy, and the remainder lacks a known reason. The D gene and trimming were derived from the DNA, and the V and J assignments and clone size from that table. The sample table lists 150,000 to 200,000 clones, about 75% of them with a count of one. The top ten clones comprise around 11% of the sample.

The source material was PBMCs. This receptor was identified in a young man in good health and CMV-seropositive.

The CDR3 is CASSDSGPTNYGYTF. Here is the DNA: TGTGCCAGCAGCGATTCAGGGCCAACTAACTATGGCTACACCTTC. Recombination joined TRBV5-5 with TRBJ1-2; TRBD1 might be the D gene, on 5 matching bases. The CDR3, cysteine through phenylalanine, is 15 amino acids long. The entry retains the CDR3 DNA only, 45 bases that are in frame from base 1. A distance of 13 bases separates the germline ends of V and J, which lose 4 bases and 0 bases respectively. CDR1 and CDR2, looked up from the germline V gene (reference sequence), are SGHKS and YYEKEE. Outside the CDR3, residues come from the reference TRBV5-5 and TRBJ1-2 proteins, so the full variable domain is: DAGVTQSPTHLIKTRGQQVTLRCSPISGHKSVSWYQQVLGQGPQFIFQYYEKEERGRGNFPDRFSARQFPNYSSELNVNALLLGDSALYLCASSDSGPTNYGYTFGSGTRLTVV.